This TCR beta chain derives from a study of blood T cell repertoires in COVID-19. This CDR3 is built from 22 residues. TCRdb keeps only in-frame clones here, not all; method: immunoSEQ multiplex PCR. The table shows under 200,000 clones, with roughly 78% occurring only once. J is TRBJ2-2 and V is TRBV21-1; whether TRBD1, the table's D call, matches the DNA was not checked. TRBV21-1 is marked as a pseudogene. Sample: peripheral blood. The TCR comes from a man between 65 and 85 years old with active or convalescent COVID-19. The CDR3 region has the DNA TGTGCCAGCAGCAAAGGGGGTTTTGGCCCTGCAGGGAACCTCCCGATGGCCGGGGAGCTGTTTTTT. Protein product: CASSKGGFGPAGNLPMAGELFF.